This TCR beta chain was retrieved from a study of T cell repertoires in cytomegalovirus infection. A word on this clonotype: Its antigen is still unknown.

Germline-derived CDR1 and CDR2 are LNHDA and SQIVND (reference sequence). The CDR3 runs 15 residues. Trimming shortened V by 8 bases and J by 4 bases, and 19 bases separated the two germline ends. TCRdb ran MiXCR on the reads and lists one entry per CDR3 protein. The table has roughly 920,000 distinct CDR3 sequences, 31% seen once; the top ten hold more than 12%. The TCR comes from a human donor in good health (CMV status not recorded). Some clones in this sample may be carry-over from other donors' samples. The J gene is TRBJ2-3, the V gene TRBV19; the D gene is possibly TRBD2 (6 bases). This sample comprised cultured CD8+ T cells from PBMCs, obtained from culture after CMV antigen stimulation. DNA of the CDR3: TGTGCCAGTCAAATGGGACTGCGCTTCCCAGATACGCAGTATTTT. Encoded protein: CASQMGLRFPDTQYF. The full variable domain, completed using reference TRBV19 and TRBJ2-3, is DGGITQSPKYLFRKEGQNVTLSCEQNLNHDAMYWYRQDPGQGLRLIYYSQIVNDFQKGDIAEGYSVSREKKESFPLTVTSAQKNPTAFYLCASQMGLRFPDTQYFGPGTRLTVL.